The 20 T cell receptor beta chains below all came from one sample that was sequenced in a study of T cells in Graves' hyperthyroidism and ophthalmopathy (dated by TCRdb to the late 2010s). Library preparation used multiplex PCR. The run used an Illumina HiSeq 2000. Amplification of TCR beta CDR3 regions was carried out from RNA transcripts. A first-round RT-PCR of the TCR CDR3 used the HTBI primer set with the Qiagen OneStep RT-PCR kit. TCRdb reprocessing: public reads trimmed at Q25 with fastp, clones called with MiXCR, in-frame beta chains kept. CDR3 protein sequences are deduplicated, and each keeps its most common genes and DNA. In this sample the table shows approximately 480,000 distinct CDR3 sequences, around 21% of which occur a single time. Together, the top ten hold approximately 26% of the sample. Sequenced: blood. Receptors originate from a man younger than 30 with Graves' hyperthyroidism.

This clonotype has a count of ten or more. V and J are TRBV6-1 and TRBJ1-1; a possible D gene is TRBD1 (5 bases). In germline, CDR1 is MNHNS, CDR2 SASEGT. With 4 bases removed from V and 4 bases from J, the gap between germline ends came to 7 bases. This CDR3 contains 12 residues. The CDR3 DNA reads as TGTGCCAGCAGTGCAGGGCTCACTGAAGCTTTCTTT. Protein sequence: CASSAGLTEAFF.

This clonotype was seen ten or more times. The chain couples TRBV29-1 to TRBJ1-5, with D uncertain. Germline assignment: CDR1 SQVTM and CDR2 ANQGSEA. V lost 7 bases and J lost 2, with 12 bases in between. The CDR3 extends over 13 amino acids. In nucleotides, the CDR3 is TGCAGCGCTGCCGGTTTCGGCAATCAGCCCCAGCATTTT. This codes for CSAAGFGNQPQHF.

There are many counts of this clonotype. The V gene is TRBV5-1, the J gene TRBJ1-3; possibly TRBD1 for D (5 bases). V was shortened by 3 bases and J by 2 bases, with 15 bases between the two germline ends. The germline gives CDR1 SGHRS, CDR2 YFSETQ. The CDR3 loop spans 16 amino acids. CDR3 coding DNA: TGCGCCAGCAGCTCGGCATCAGGGTTGGCTGGAAACACCATATATTTT. This gives the protein CASSSASGLAGNTIYF.

This chain joins TRBV28 and TRBJ2-1; D might be TRBD2 (6 bases). This CDR3 comprises 14 residues. Trimming shortened V by 7 bases and J by 6 bases, and 16 bases separated the two germline ends. Germline CDR1 reads MDHEN; CDR2 reads SYDVKM. The CDR3 is CASTLSGRANEQFF. For the CDR3, the DNA is TGTGCCAGCACCCTTAGCGGCAGGGCCAATGAGCAGTTCTTC.

The chain recombines TRBV12-3 or TRBV12-4 with TRBJ1-2; 7 nucleotides line up with TRBD1. The CDR3 spans 15 residues. With 5 bases clipped from V and 1 base from J, the junction kept 7 bases outside the gene matches. The CDR3 spells CASSDQGGNNYGYTF. The CDR3 DNA sequence: TGTGCCAGCAGTGACCAGGGGGGGAATAACTATGGCTACACCTTC.

The genes are TRBV4-1 and TRBJ1-5, with no clear D. V was clipped by 3 bases and J by 8 bases, with 11 bases between them. Germline assignment: CDR1 MGHRA and CDR2 YSYEKL. The CDR3 contains 13 residues. The CDR3 DNA reads TGCGCCAGCAGCCATCCCCGCCAAGAGCCCCAGCATTTT. This sequence encodes CASSHPRQEPQHF.

This chain connects TRBV9 to TRBJ2-2; D remains ambiguous. CDR1 is SGDLS and CDR2 is YYNGEE in the germline V gene. The CDR3 runs to 16 residues. Trimming stripped 0 bases from V and 0 bases from J, with 9 bases between. The CDR3 DNA is TGTGCCAGCAGCGTAGGCGGCAGACCGAACACCGGGGAGCTGTTTTTT. Encoded protein: CASSVGGRPNTGELFF.

This clonotype was observed at least ten times. This rearrangement joins TRBV6-5 to TRBJ1-1, with D hard to call. This CDR3 has 14 amino acids. Germline lookup yields CDR1 MNHEY and CDR2 SVGAGI. The V and J ends lost 0 bases and 1 base respectively, with 6 bases between them. This CDR3 reads CASSYSQRNTEAFF. DNA for the CDR3: TGTGCCAGCAGTTACTCGCAGCGGAACACTGAAGCTTTCTTT.

The chain links TRBV19 to TRBJ2-2; possibly TRBD1 for D (5 bases). The germline gives CDR1 LNHDA, CDR2 SQIVND (reference sequence). V was trimmed by 4 bases and J by 7 bases, leaving 16 bases between them. The CDR3 consists of 15 residues. The CDR3 DNA reads TGTGCCAGTAGTACGACCAGGGCGGTTGGCGGGGAGCTGTTTTTT. Its protein is CASSTTRAVGGELFF.

This chain uses TRBV9 with TRBJ1-5, with TRBD1 matching over 8 bases. CDR3 size: 16 residues. Germline V gene sequence: CDR1 SGDLS, CDR2 YYNGEE. The V and J ends lost 2 bases and 3 bases, in that order; junction bases with no gene match: 7. CDR3 protein: CASSVGAGQDNQPQHF. The DNA for the CDR3 is TGTGCCAGCAGCGTTGGGGCGGGACAGGACAATCAGCCCCAGCATTTT.

This sequence joins TRBV11-2 and TRBJ1-1, with D perhaps matching TRBD1 (6 bases). From germline, CDR1 is SGHAT and CDR2 FQNNGV. The CDR3 covers 15 residues. V gave up 5 bases and J gave up 2 bases, with 15 bases separating them. The CDR3 loop is CASSLYQTGNTEAFF. The DNA of the CDR3 is TGTGCCAGCAGCCTGTACCAGACAGGAAACACTGAAGCTTTCTTT. Variable domain in full (rest from reference TRBV11-2 and TRBJ1-1): EAGVAQSPRYKIIEKRQSVAFWCNPISGHATLYWYQQILGQGPKLLIQFQNNGVVDDSQLPKDRFSAERLKGVDSTLKIQPAKLEDSAVYLCASSLYQTGNTEAFFGQGTRLTVV.

This chain uses TRBV6-2 or TRBV6-3 with TRBJ2-2; TRBD1 or TRBD2 may be the D gene (5 bases each). Germline CDR1 is MNHEY and CDR2 is SVGEGT. V was cut by 7 bases and J by 2 bases, with 8 bases left in between. The CDR3 is made up of 13 amino acids. Written as DNA, the CDR3 is TGTGCCAGCACCGGGGACAACACCGGGGAGCTGTTTTTT. The encoded protein is CASTGDNTGELFF.

This clonotype was detected ten times or more. The chain carries TRBV6-5 and TRBJ2-7; weak D call: TRBD2 (5 bases). CDR1 is MNHEY and CDR2 is SVGAGI in the germline V gene. The CDR3 runs to 13 residues. Trimming cost V 2 bases and J 3 bases, with 8 bases left between them. DNA of the CDR3: TGTGCCAGCAGTTACGCGGGTAGCTACGAGCAGTACTTC. Amino acids: CASSYAGSYEQYF.

This clonotype occurred many times. At one boundary the junction diverges from the germline segment, which might be a read error. The rearrangement links TRBV2 to TRBJ1-5; 9 nucleotides align to TRBD1. The CDR3 is 15 amino acids. Germline lookup yields CDR1 SNHLY and CDR2 FYNNEI. CDR3 residues: CASSVDRGSYHPQHF. The CDR3, as DNA: TGTGCCAGCAGTGTCGACAGGGGGAGTTATCACCCCCAGCATTTT.

This clonotype was seen repeatedly, ten times or more. The chain has TRBV6-1 and TRBJ2-6; the match to TRBD2 covers 8 bases. The junction had 9 bases not matched to a gene; V was cut back by 7 bases and J by 4 bases. There are 16 residues in the CDR3. Germline CDR1 is MNHNS and CDR2 is SASEGT. The CDR3 sequence: CASKRGPSSGANVLTF. Here the CDR3 DNA reads TGTGCCAGCAAGCGGGGGCCCTCGTCCGGGGCCAACGTCCTGACTTTC.

V is TRBV12-3 or TRBV12-4 and J is TRBJ1-2; TRBD1 might be the D (5 bases). This CDR3 has 16 residues. V lost 6 bases and J lost 13, with 30 bases in between. The CDR3 protein is CASSPGGEGPGLPGTF. The CDR3, as DNA: TGTGCCAGCAGCCCAGGCGGTGAGGGGCCAGGCCTCCCGGGCACCTTC.

This clonotype was counted ten times or more. The chain has TRBV6-5 and TRBJ2-7; TRBD1 matches 9 bases. V gave up 5 bases and J gave up 6 bases; unmatched junction bases: 8. Germline V lookup: CDR1 MNHEY, CDR2 SVGAGI. CDR3 length: 14 amino acids. In nucleotides, the CDR3 is TGTGCCAGCAGTCCCCCGGGACAGGGAAGCGAGCAGTACTTC. Translation gives CASSPPGQGSEQYF.

Ten or more counts support this clonotype. The chain couples TRBV20-1 to TRBJ2-7; the D is unclear. The germline V gene encodes CDR1 DFQATT and CDR2 SNEGSKA (reference sequence). Trimming took 5 bases from V and 3 from J, leaving 17 bases between them. CDR3 size: 14 residues. The CDR3, as DNA: TGCAGTGCTTCCCGAGGAACATGGGGCTACGAGCAGTACTTC. Protein: CSASRGTWGYEQYF.

There are a few counts of this clonotype. V usage is TRBV12-3 or TRBV12-4 and J usage is TRBJ2-5, with D possibly matching TRBD1 (5 bases). Deletions cut 5 bases from V and 5 bases from J, with 15 bases between. The CDR3 extends over 14 amino acids. The DNA for the CDR3 is TGTGCCAGCAGTCGGAAGGGGCTTCACGAGACCCAGTACTTC. Translating gives CASSRKGLHETQYF.

In this sample, this clonotype turned up a few times. This chain uses TRBV3-1 with TRBJ2-2, with 8 positions matching TRBD1. The CDR3 length is 15 residues. V shed 3 bases, J shed 3 bases, and the junction held 3 bases outside the gene matches. CDR1 and CDR2 from the germline V gene are LGHDT and YNNKEL (reference sequence). This chain's CDR3 is CASSHRGRDTGELFF. The CDR3 bases are TGTGCCAGCAGCCACAGGGGGCGCGACACCGGGGAGCTGTTTTTT.